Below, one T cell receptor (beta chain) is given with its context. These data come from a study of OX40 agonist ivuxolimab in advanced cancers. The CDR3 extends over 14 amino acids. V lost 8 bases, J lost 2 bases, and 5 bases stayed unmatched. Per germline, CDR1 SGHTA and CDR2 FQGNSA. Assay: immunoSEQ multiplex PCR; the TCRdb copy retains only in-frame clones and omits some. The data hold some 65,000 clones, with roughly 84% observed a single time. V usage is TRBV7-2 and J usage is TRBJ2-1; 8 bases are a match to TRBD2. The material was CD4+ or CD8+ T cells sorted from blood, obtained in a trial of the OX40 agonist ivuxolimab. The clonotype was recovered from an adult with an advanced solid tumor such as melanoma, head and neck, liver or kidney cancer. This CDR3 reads CASRHGGAYNEQFF. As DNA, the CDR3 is TGTGCCAGCCGCCACGGGGGGGCCTACAATGAGCAGTTCTTC.